A single TCR beta chain is shown here with its context. Its antigen is currently unknown. This record belongs to a study of cytomegalovirus exposure and HLA in healthy donors. General study points: A list of 150 or so TCR beta chains associated with cytomegalovirus was given.

Profiled with immunoSEQ multiplex PCR; TCRdb holds only in-frame clones, not every one. In the table there are 250,000 to 300,000 clones, about 86% of which are singletons. The source of this sequence is a woman under 30 in good health and CMV-seronegative. The sample consisted of PBMCs.

Here the CDR3 reads CASSLSTSGEQYF. The CDR3 region has the DNA TGTGCCAGCAGTTTATCCACTAGCGGGGAGCAGTACTTC. J is TRBJ2-7 and V is TRBV28; 9 bases are shared with TRBD2. The CDR3 spans 13 residues. Trimming removed 1 base from V and 7 bases from J; junction bases left unmatched: 2. The germline V gene has CDR1 MDHEN and CDR2 SYDVKM.